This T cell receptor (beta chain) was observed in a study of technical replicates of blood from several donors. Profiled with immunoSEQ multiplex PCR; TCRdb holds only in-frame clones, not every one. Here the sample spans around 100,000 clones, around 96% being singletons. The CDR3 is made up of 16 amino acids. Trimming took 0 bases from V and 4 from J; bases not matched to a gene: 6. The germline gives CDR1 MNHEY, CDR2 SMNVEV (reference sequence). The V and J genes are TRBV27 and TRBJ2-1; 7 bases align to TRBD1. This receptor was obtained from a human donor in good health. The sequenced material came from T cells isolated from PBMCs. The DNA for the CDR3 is TGTGCCAGCAGTTTATCCGAGGGGGCATCATACAATGAGCAGTTCTTC. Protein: CASSLSEGASYNEQFF.